This T cell receptor beta chain was retrieved from a study of blood T cell repertoires in COVID-19 (dated by TCRdb to the early 2020s). Some background on the complete study: Samples from collaborators originated in the United States, Italy and Spain and spanned both the acute and convalescent phases of COVID-19. The prospective study material was composed of cDNA or gDNA derived from T cells, B-cell-depleted T cells, or PBMCs. Subjects who had been exposed to COVID-19, were actively infected with it, or had recovered from it provided the deeply sampled blood TCRbeta repertoires that made up the dataset. The repertoires were made available in a free public database intended to serve as a resource for research on the immune response to SARS-CoV-2. Samples came from the ongoing ImmuneRACE study (first 160 participants) plus 1,254 subjects from 6 global collaborators. Nearly every sample came with metadata listing a de-identified subject ID, COVID-19 status, age in years and sex. HLA class I and class II types, where available, came from metadata supplied by the sample provider rather than from assay-based typing.

The immunoSEQ Assay, a bias-controlled multiplex PCR, was used to amplify TCRbeta CDR3 regions from genomic DNA. On the study's bioinformatics: The number of nucleated cells in each sample was estimated from the amplification of reference gene primers within the assay. To quantify the absolute abundance of each unique TCRbeta CDR3 rearrangement, sequence reads were collapsed and filtered. Productive Simpson clonality was computed per sample as the square root of Simpson's diversity index over productive rearrangements. The source is immuneACCESS, and TCRdb retained only in-frame sequences with V and J called. Part of the clones is not carried over; for the studies checked, unresolved V genes explain less than half of this, and the remainder is unexplained. V and J calls and clone size are as listed in that table; D and trimming were resolved from the DNA. The sample includes approximately 68,000 clones, with 85% to 90% observed a single time. The ten largest clonotypes hold about a tenth of the sample.

Comments on this clone: The target of this receptor is not known. Base qualities were left out, and no much larger clone turns up one base away.

Whole blood was collected in K2EDTA tubes by collaborating institutions according to the institutions' own protocols. Collaborator samples were shipped for TCRbeta analysis as frozen whole blood, isolated PBMCs, or DNA extracted from either sample type. Study-wide findings and limitations: The amount of clinical and demographic metadata varied by source and participant and was provided uncurated.

The specimen sequenced was peripheral blood. The clonotype comes from an older man with active or convalescent COVID-19.

CDR3 reads: CATRTDPQETQYF. The nucleotide sequence is TGCGCCACCCGGACAGACCCACAAGAGACCCAGTACTTC. The chain uses TRBV5-1 and TRBJ2-5; a tentative D match to TRBD1 spans 6 bases. In the germline V gene, CDR1 corresponds to SGHRS and CDR2 to YFSETQ. The CDR3, cysteine through phenylalanine, is 13 amino acids long. The entry retains the CDR3 DNA only, 39 bases that are in frame from base 1. Trimming costs V 9 bases and J 2 bases, and their ends lie 14 bases apart.